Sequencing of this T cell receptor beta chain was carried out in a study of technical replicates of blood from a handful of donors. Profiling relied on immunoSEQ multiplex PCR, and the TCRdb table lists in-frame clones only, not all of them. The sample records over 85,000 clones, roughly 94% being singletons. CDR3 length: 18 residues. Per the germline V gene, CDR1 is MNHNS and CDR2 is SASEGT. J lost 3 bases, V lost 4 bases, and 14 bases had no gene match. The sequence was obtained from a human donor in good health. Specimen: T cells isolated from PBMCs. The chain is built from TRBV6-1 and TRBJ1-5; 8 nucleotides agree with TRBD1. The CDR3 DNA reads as TGTGCCAGCAGTGCCAACTTTGGGACAGGACAATTCAATCAGCCCCAGCATTTT. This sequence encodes CASSANFGTGQFNQPQHF.